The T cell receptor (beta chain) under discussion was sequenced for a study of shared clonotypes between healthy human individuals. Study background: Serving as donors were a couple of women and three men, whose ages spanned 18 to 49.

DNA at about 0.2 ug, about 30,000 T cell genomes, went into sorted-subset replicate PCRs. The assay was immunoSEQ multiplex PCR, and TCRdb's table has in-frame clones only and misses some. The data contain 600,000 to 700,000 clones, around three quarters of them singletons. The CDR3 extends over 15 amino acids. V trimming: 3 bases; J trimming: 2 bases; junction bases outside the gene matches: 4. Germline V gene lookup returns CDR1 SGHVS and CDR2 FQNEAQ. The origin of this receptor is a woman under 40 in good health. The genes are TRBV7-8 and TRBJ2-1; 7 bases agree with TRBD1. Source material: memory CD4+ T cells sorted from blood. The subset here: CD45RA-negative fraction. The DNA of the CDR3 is TGTGCCAGCAGCTTGACAGGGCCGACCTACAATGAGCAGTTCTTC. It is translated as CASSLTGPTYNEQFF.